This TCR beta chain was sequenced in a study of cytomegalovirus exposure and HLA in healthy donors. This CDR3 region has 11 residues. CDR1 and CDR2 from the germline V gene are SNHLY and FYNNEI. V gave up 5 bases and J gave up 5 bases, with 6 bases separating them. The assay was immunoSEQ multiplex PCR, and TCRdb's table has in-frame clones only and misses some. The sample carries 190,000 or so clones, roughly four fifths recorded once. With respect to this clone: This sample also contains other DNA sequences that code for the same CDR3.

Sequenced input: PBMCs. This clonotype originated in a woman aged 18-29 years in good health and CMV-seropositive. This sequence joins TRBV2 and TRBJ1-1; the D is unclear. CDR3 region: CASSYSTEAFF. The CDR3 DNA reads as TGTGCCAGCAGTTACAGTACTGAAGCTTTCTTT.